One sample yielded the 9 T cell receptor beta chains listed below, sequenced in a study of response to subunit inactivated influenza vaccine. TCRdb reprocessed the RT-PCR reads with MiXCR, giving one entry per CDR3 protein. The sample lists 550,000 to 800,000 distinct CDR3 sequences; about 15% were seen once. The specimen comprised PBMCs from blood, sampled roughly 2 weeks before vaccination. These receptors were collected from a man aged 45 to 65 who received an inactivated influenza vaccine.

CDR3 amino acids: CSADRAYGYTF. Here the CDR3 DNA reads TGCAGCGCGGACAGGGCCTATGGCTACACCTTC. V and J are TRBV29-1 and TRBJ1-2; 8 nucleotides align to TRBD1. With 7 bases clipped from V and 4 bases from J, the junction kept 2 bases outside the gene matches. The CDR3 totals 11 residues. CDR1 is SQVTM and CDR2 is ANQGSEA in the germline V gene.

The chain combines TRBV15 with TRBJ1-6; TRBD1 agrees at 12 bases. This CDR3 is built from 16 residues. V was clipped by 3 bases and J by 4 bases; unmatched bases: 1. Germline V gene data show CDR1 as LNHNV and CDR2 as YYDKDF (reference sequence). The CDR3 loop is CATSRGQGAYNSPLHF. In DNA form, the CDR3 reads TGTGCCACCAGCAGGGGACAGGGGGCGTATAATTCACCCCTCCACTTT.

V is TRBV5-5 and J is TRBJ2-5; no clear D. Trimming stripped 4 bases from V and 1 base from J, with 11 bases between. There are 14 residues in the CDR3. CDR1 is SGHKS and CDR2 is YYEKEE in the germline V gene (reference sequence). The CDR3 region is CASSAGRIQETQYF. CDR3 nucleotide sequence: TGTGCCAGCAGCGCCGGACGGATCCAAGAGACCCAGTACTTC.

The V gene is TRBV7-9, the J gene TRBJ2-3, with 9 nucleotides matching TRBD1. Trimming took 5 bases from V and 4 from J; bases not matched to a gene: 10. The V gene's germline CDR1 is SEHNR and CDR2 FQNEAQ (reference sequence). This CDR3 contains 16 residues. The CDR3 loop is CASSSRDRALSDTQYF. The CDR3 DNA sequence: TGTGCCAGCAGCAGCCGGGACAGGGCCCTCTCAGATACGCAGTATTTT.

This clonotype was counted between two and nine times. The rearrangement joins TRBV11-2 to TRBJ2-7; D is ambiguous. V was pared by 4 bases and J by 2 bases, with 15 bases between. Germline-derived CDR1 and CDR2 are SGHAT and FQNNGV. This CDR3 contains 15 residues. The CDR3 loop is CASSSGPDTPYEQYF. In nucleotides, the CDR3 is TGTGCCAGCAGCTCTGGGCCCGACACACCCTACGAGCAGTACTTC. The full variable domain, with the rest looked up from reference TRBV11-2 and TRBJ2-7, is EAGVAQSPRYKIIEKRQSVAFWCNPISGHATLYWYQQILGQGPKLLIQFQNNGVVDDSQLPKDRFSAERLKGVDSTLKIQPAKLEDSAVYLCASSSGPDTPYEQYFGPGTRLTVT.

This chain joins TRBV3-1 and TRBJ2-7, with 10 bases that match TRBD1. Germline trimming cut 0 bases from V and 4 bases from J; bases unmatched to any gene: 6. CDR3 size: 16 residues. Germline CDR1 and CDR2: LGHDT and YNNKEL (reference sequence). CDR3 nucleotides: TGTGCCAGCAGCCAAGAGGTGACAGGGGGCGGGTACGAGCAGTACTTC. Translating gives CASSQEVTGGGYEQYF.

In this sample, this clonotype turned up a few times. CDR3 sequence (DNA): TGTGCCAGCAGTTTAAACGGTCCCATCAGGGGTACGCAGTATTTT. It yields the protein CASSLNGPIRGTQYF. This chain joins TRBV27 and TRBJ2-3; D perhaps matches TRBD1 (6 bases). CDR3 length equals 15 residues. CDR1 MNHEY and CDR2 SMNVEV come from the germline V gene (reference sequence). V lost 2 bases, J lost 8 bases, and 17 bases lay in between.

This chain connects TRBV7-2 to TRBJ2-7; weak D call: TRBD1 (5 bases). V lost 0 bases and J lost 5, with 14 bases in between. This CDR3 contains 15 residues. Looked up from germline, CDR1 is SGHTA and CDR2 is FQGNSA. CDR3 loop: CASSLAGRVGNEQYF. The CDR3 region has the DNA TGTGCCAGCAGCTTAGCGGGCAGGGTAGGAAACGAGCAGTACTTC.

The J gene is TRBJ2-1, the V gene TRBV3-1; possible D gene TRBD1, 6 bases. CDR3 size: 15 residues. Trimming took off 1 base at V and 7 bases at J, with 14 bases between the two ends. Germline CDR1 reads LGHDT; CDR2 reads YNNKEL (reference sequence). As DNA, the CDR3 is TGTGCCAGCAGCCAAGGTACAGGGATATGGAATGAGCAGTTCTTC. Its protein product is CASSQGTGIWNEQFF.